These 3 T cell receptor beta chains originate from one sample sequenced in a study of shared clonotypes between healthy human individuals. Libraries were prepared by immunoSEQ multiplex PCR; TCRdb keeps only in-frame clonotypes and omits some of them. The profile shows 1.5 million to 2.5 million clones, approximately 95% of them singletons. Naive CD8 cells lacked CD45RO, underwent positive selection for CCR7 and left out terminally differentiated effector memory CD45RA+ cells. Material: naive CD8+ T cells sorted from blood. All receptors come from a man between 18 and 35 years old in good health.

This chain links TRBV9 with TRBJ1-2; no reliable D call. The CDR3 is 17 residues long. Germline values: CDR1 SGDLS, CDR2 YYNGEE. V lost 3 bases, J lost 3 bases, and 21 bases lay in between. The CDR3 DNA reads as TGTGCCAGCAGCGCCCCGGGCGGTCAGGAGGGTGACTATGGCTACACCTTC. This translates into CASSAPGGQEGDYGYTF.

This rearrangement joins TRBV7-9 to TRBJ2-2, with D perhaps matching TRBD1 (6 bases). Trimming cost V 4 bases and J 6 bases, with 15 bases left between them. This CDR3 comprises 15 residues. Germline V gene lookup returns CDR1 SEHNR and CDR2 FQNEAQ (reference sequence). The CDR3 DNA is TGTGCCAGCAGCTCCACGACAGGCTGGGCCGGGGAGCTGTTTTTT. Encoded protein: CASSSTTGWAGELFF.

V gene TRBV2 combines with J gene TRBJ2-7, with 9 bases matching TRBD2. Germline values: CDR1 SNHLY, CDR2 FYNNEI. This CDR3 contains 14 residues. The J segment lost 5 bases and the V segment lost 5 bases, leaving 7 bases of the junction unmatched. In DNA, the CDR3 is TGTGCCAGCAGTAACGGGACTAGCTACCACGAGCAGTACTTC. Residues: CASSNGTSYHEQYF.